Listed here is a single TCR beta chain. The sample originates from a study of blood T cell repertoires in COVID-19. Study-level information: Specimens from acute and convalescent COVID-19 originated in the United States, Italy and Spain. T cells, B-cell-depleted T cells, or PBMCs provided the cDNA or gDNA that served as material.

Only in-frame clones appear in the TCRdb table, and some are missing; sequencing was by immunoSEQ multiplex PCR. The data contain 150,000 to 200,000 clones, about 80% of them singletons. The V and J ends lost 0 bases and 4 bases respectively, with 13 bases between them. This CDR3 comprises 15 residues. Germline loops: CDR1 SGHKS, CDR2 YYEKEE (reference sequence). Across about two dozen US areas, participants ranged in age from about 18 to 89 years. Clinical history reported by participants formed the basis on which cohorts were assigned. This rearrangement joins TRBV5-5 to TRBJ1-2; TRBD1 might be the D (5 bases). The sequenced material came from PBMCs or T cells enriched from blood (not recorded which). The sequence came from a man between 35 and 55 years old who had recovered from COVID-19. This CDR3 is CASSLEVTVVYGYTF. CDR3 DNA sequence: TGTGCCAGCAGCTTGGAAGTGACAGTAGTCTATGGCTACACCTTC.